The 14 T cell receptor beta chains listed next were all sequenced from one sample in a study of blood T cell repertoires in COVID-19. Only in-frame clones appear in the TCRdb table, and some are missing; sequencing was by immunoSEQ multiplex PCR. The repertoire includes approximately 140,000 clones, about 86% of them detected once, and around 3.5% sits in the top ten. The source material was peripheral blood. The receptors stem from a man aged 70 or older with acute or convalescent COVID-19.

The chain links TRBV29-1 to TRBJ1-2; 7 bases agree with TRBD1. Germline CDR1 SQVTM, CDR2 ANQGSEA. V trimming: 3 bases; J trimming: 4 bases; junction bases outside the gene matches: 5. The CDR3 length is 13 residues. This CDR3 reads CSVEQTGLYGYTF. The CDR3 coding sequence is TGCAGCGTTGAGCAGACAGGGCTCTATGGCTACACCTTC.

This CDR3 reads CASSLEDTYSGNTIYF. The CDR3 bases are TGCGCCAGCAGCTTGGAGGACACCTACTCTGGAAACACCATATATTTT. The chain recombines TRBV5-1 with TRBJ1-3; D is perhaps TRBD1 (5 bases). Trimming took 0 bases from V and 0 from J, leaving 10 bases between them. The CDR3 totals 16 residues. In germline, CDR1 is SGHRS, CDR2 YFSETQ.

This clone was picked up a small number of times. The chain couples TRBV5-1 to TRBJ2-4; D not resolved. The V gene lost 3 bases and the J gene lost 6 bases, with 7 bases spanning the gap. This CDR3 has 12 amino acids. Per germline, CDR1 SGHRS and CDR2 YFSETQ. The CDR3 here is CASSWNRNIQYF. The CDR3 bases are TGCGCCAGCAGCTGGAACAGAAACATTCAGTACTTC. The full variable domain, its missing parts supplied by reference TRBV5-1 and TRBJ2-4, is KAGVTQTPRYLIKTRGQQVTLSCSPISGHRSVSWYQQTPGQGLQFLFEYFSETQRNKGNFPGRFSGRQFSNSRSEMNVSTLELGDSALYLCASSWNRNIQYFGAGTRLSVL.

The chain couples TRBV24-1 to TRBJ2-3; 13 bases are a match to TRBD2. The CDR3 spans 17 residues. V lost 4 bases and J lost 5; bases outside the gene matches: 8. The V gene's germline CDR1 is KGHDR and CDR2 SFDVKD. The CDR3 is CATSDPGLAGELDTQYF. The CDR3 bases are TGTGCCACCAGTGACCCCGGACTAGCGGGAGAACTAGATACGCAGTATTTT.

This clone was observed once. CDR3: CASSLPLQGGEAFF. CDR3 nucleotide sequence: TGTGCCAGCAGCTTGCCACTACAGGGGGGAGAAGCTTTCTTT. The chain has TRBV5-6 and TRBJ1-1, with TRBD1 identical over 8 bases. The CDR3 covers 14 residues. Germline lookup yields CDR1 SGHDT and CDR2 YYEEEE. J lost 8 bases, V lost 1 base, and 7 bases had no gene match.

The V and J genes are TRBV28 and TRBJ2-3; D may be TRBD2 (6 bases). This CDR3 contains 15 residues. In germline, CDR1 is MDHEN, CDR2 SYDVKM. V dropped 10 bases and J dropped 3 bases, with 20 bases sitting between them. The CDR3 protein is CAIKVGEGGTDTQYF. In DNA, the CDR3 is TGTGCCATCAAAGTGGGGGAAGGAGGGACAGATACGCAGTATTTT.

This clone was recorded once. This chain links TRBV18 with TRBJ1-5; 8 positions agree with TRBD1. V lost 4 bases, J lost 9 bases, and 8 bases stayed unmatched. Germline loops: CDR1 KGHSH, CDR2 LQKENI. This CDR3 region has 14 residues. DNA for the CDR3: TGTGCCAGCTCACTAGACAGGGACAGGCGGCCCCAGCATTTT. Amino acids: CASSLDRDRRPQHF.

The V call is TRBV18, the J call TRBJ1-2, with 7 bases that match TRBD1. Germline lookup yields CDR1 KGHSH and CDR2 LQKENI. Germline trimming cut 4 bases from V and 3 bases from J; bases unmatched to any gene: 2. This CDR3 has 13 amino acids. The DNA for the CDR3 is TGTGCCAGCTCACTTACAGGGGACTATGGCTACACCTTC. It is translated as CASSLTGDYGYTF. Complete variable domain (other parts from reference TRBV18 and TRBJ1-2): NAGVMQNPRHLVRRRGQEARLRCSPMKGHSHVYWYRQLPEEGLKFMVYLQKENIIDESGMPKERFSAEFPKEGPSILRIQQVVRGDSAAYFCASSLTGDYGYTFGSGTRLTVV.

V gene TRBV24-1 combines with J gene TRBJ2-7; 8 nucleotides match TRBD1. Trimming cost V 5 bases and J 5 bases; bases outside gene matches: 4. The CDR3 length is 13 residues. Per germline, CDR1 KGHDR and CDR2 SFDVKD. The DNA of the CDR3 is TGTGCCACCAGTGGGACAGGGAGGCACGAGCAGTACTTC. Its protein is CATSGTGRHEQYF.

The V call is TRBV6-5, the J call TRBJ1-1, with TRBD1 identical over 7 bases. Germline CDR1 and CDR2: MNHEY and SVGAGI. V dropped 5 bases and J dropped 4; count of bases not matched to a gene: 7. The CDR3 is 14 amino acids. The CDR3, as DNA: TGTGCCAGCAGTAGGGGGGACAGATTCACTGAAGCTTTCTTT. Its translation is CASSRGDRFTEAFF.

V usage is TRBV7-6 and J usage is TRBJ2-3, with D possibly TRBD2 on 6 matching bases. Germline values: CDR1 SGHVS, CDR2 FNYEAQ. The V end was cut by 0 bases, the J end by 3 bases, with 10 bases between. The length of the CDR3 is 15 residues. The CDR3 DNA reads TGTGCCAGCAGCTTAGCGGACGGGGGAACAGATACGCAGTATTTT. Its protein product is CASSLADGGTDTQYF.

The chain couples TRBV10-3 to TRBJ2-7; D unclear. CDR1 and CDR2 from the germline V gene are ENHRY and SYGVKD. Trimming took 3 bases from V and 4 from J, leaving 7 bases between them. This CDR3 has 12 amino acids. As DNA, the CDR3 is TGTGCCATCAGTGAAGCAGGTTACGAGCAGTACTTC. Protein product: CAISEAGYEQYF.

The chain employs TRBV24-1 and TRBJ2-5, with 12 positions matching TRBD2. Per germline, CDR1 KGHDR and CDR2 SFDVKD. V was clipped by 4 bases and J by 4 bases; unmatched bases: 6. CDR3 length: 16 residues. The CDR3: CATSDRLAGVVETQYF. The CDR3 DNA sequence: TGTGCCACCAGTGACCGACTAGCGGGAGTGGTAGAGACCCAGTACTTC.

J is TRBJ2-1 and V is TRBV30; D possibly corresponds to TRBD1 (5 bases). The V end lost 6 bases, the J end lost 12 bases, and 15 bases lay between the germline ends. CDR3 length: 11 residues. Germline V CDR1 and CDR2: GTSNPN, SVGIG (reference sequence). CDR3 sequence: CACQVGQGQFF. In DNA form, the CDR3 reads TGTGCCTGCCAAGTTGGGCAGGGGCAGTTCTTC.